The next 8 T cell receptor beta chains were all read from a single sample in a study of CD8 T cells in ankylosing spondylitis. Findings and limits, study-wide: What seemed typical of ankylosing spondylitis blood was a TCR beta motif built from several highly homologous variants.

MiXCR, run by TCRdb on the 5' RACE reads, gives a single entry per CDR3 protein. The sample yields around 490,000 distinct CDR3 sequences, roughly 5.2% seen once. Their antigen targets remain unknown. The sequenced sample consisted of blood, either unsorted or a sorted T cell fraction (not recorded which). These TCRs come from a male donor with ankylosing spondylitis.

This rearrangement joins TRBV28 to TRBJ1-2; 7 bases match TRBD1. Germline V lookup: CDR1 MDHEN, CDR2 SYDVKM. Trimming took 1 base from V and 7 from J; bases not matched to a gene: 6. CDR3 length equals 14 residues. CDR3 amino acids: CASSLYRRGSGYTF. The CDR3 nucleotides are TGTGCCAGCAGTTTATACCGCAGGGGGAGTGGCTACACCTTC.

There are many counts of this clonotype. The CDR3 spells CSVGADASYGYTF. DNA of the CDR3: TGCAGCGTTGGAGCGGACGCTTCCTATGGCTACACCTTC. This chain uses TRBV29-1 with TRBJ1-2; no reliable D call. The CDR3 runs 13 residues. Per the germline V gene, CDR1 is SQVTM and CDR2 is ANQGSEA. The V gene lost 4 bases and the J gene lost 4 bases, with 13 bases spanning the gap.

This clonotype was recorded many times. The gene calls are TRBV29-1 and TRBJ2-7; D call uncertain. V gave up 4 bases and J gave up 4 bases, with 11 bases separating them. Germline V lookup: CDR1 SQVTM, CDR2 ANQGSEA. There are 12 residues in the CDR3. In DNA form, the CDR3 reads TGCAGCGTTGGTCAGGAATGGTACGAGCAGTACTTC. Protein product: CSVGQEWYEQYF.

The genes are TRBV2 and TRBJ2-7; 7 positions agree with TRBD1. Trimming removed 8 bases from V and 2 bases from J; junction bases left unmatched: 6. Germline V gives CDR1 SNHLY, CDR2 FYNNEI. This CDR3 is 13 amino acids long. The CDR3 bases are TGTGCCAGCTCAAAGGACAGGCCCTACGAGCAGTACTTC. Protein product: CASSKDRPYEQYF.

This clonotype has ten or more counts. The chain links TRBV9 to TRBJ2-2; TRBD1 or TRBD2 may be the D gene (5 bases each). V was shortened by 0 bases and J by 3 bases, with 9 bases between the two germline ends. This CDR3 has 15 amino acids. The V gene's germline CDR1 is SGDLS and CDR2 YYNGEE. The CDR3 DNA sequence: TGTGCCAGCAGCGTAGGCCTGGGGGACACCGGGGAGCTGTTTTTT. Translating it yields CASSVGLGDTGELFF.

This clonotype was counted at least ten times. The chain joins TRBV9 to TRBJ1-2, with 7 bases identical to TRBD1. The V gene end was trimmed by 4 bases and the J gene end by 4 bases; junction bases not matched to a gene: 10. The CDR3 spans 15 residues. Germline CDR1 is SGDLS and CDR2 is YYNGEE. The CDR3 DNA follows: TGTGCCAGCAGCTCCAGACGACAGGGAGGCTATGGCTACACCTTC. Translated, it gives CASSSRRQGGYGYTF.

The table lists this clonotype with a few counts. The chain couples TRBV28 to TRBJ2-5, with D tentatively TRBD2 (5 bases). CDR1 is MDHEN and CDR2 is SYDVKM in the germline V gene. Trimming cost V 2 bases and J 0 bases, with 13 bases left between them. The CDR3 runs to 16 residues. The CDR3 region is CASSLRAGVYQETQYF. The CDR3 nucleotides read TGTGCCAGCAGTTTACGAGCCGGGGTCTACCAAGAGACCCAGTACTTC.

This clonotype was counted at least ten times. This chain links TRBV20-1 with TRBJ1-4; the D gene is possibly TRBD1 (6 bases). V lost 2 bases and J 8 bases, leaving 15 bases between the germline ends. The CDR3 length is 14 residues. Germline CDR1 DFQATT, CDR2 SNEGSKA (reference sequence). The CDR3 DNA reads TGCAGTGCTAGACGACCCCAAGGGGGAGAAAAACTGTTTTTT. Translation gives CSARRPQGGEKLFF.